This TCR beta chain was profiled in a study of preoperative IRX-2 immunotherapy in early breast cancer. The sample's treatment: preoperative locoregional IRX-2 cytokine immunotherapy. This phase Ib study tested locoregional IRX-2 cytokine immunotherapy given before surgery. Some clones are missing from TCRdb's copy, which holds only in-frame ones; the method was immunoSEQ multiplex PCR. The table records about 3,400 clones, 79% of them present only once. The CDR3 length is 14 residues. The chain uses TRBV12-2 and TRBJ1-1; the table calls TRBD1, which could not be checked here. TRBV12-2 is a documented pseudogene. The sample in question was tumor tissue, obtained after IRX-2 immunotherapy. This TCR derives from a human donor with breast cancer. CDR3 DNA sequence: TGTGCCACCAAATCACAGGGGGCGAGCACTGAAGCTTTCTTT. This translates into CATKSQGASTEAFF.